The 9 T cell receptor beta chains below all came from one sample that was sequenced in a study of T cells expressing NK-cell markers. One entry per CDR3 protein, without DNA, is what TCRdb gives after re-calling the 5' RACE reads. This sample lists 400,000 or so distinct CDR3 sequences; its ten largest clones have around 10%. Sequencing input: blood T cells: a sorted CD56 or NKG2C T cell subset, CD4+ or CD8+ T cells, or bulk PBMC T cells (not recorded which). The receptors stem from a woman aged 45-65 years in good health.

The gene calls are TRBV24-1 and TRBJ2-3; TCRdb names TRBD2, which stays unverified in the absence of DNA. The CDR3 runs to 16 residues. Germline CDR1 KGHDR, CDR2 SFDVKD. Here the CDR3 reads CATSDPSGSGTDTQYF.

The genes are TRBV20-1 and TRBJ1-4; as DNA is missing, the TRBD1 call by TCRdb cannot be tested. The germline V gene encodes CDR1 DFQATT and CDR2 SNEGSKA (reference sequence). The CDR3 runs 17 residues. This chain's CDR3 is CSVPVGGPIATNEKLFF.

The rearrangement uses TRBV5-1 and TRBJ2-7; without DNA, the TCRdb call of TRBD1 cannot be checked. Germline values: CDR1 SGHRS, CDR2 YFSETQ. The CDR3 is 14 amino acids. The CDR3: CASSLGTTRYEQYF. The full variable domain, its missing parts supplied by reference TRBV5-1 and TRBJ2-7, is KAGVTQTPRYLIKTRGQQVTLSCSPISGHRSVSWYQQTPGQGLQFLFEYFSETQRNKGNFPGRFSGRQFSNSRSEMNVSTLELGDSALYLCASSLGTTRYEQYFGPGTRLTVT.

This chain's CDR3 is CASSRDADTQYF. The V and J genes are TRBV6-6 and TRBJ2-3. CDR3 length equals 12 residues. Germline lookup yields CDR1 MNHNY and CDR2 SVGAGI (reference sequence).

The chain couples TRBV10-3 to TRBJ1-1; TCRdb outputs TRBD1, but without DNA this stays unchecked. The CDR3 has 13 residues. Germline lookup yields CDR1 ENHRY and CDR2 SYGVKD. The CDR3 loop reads CATAAQGNTEAFF.

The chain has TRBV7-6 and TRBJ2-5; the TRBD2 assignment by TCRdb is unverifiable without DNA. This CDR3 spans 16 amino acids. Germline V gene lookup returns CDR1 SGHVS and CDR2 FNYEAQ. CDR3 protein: CASSPDLGLLQETQYF. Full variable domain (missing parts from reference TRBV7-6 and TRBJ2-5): GAGVSQSPRYKVTKRGQDVALRCDPISGHVSLYWYRQALGQGPEFLTYFNYEAQQDKSGLPNDRFSAERPEGSISTLTIQRTEQRDSAMYRCASSPDLGLLQETQYFGPGTRLLVL.

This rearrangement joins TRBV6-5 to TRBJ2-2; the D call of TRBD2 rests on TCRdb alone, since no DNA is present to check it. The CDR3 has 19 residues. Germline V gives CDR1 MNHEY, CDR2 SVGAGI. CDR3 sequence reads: CASSYSTGGSGHNTGELFF.

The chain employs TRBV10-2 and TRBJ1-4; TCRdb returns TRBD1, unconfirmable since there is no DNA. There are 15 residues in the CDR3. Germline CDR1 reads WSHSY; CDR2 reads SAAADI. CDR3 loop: CASNPAGQGLEKLFF.

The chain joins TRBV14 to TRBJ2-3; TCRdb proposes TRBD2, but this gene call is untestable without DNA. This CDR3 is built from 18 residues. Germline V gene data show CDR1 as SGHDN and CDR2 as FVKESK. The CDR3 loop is CASSPNDPRPSRTDTQYF.